These T cell receptor beta chains were read from a single sample in a study of early stage breast cancer tumors. Using immunoSEQ multiplex PCR, the repertoire was profiled, and TCRdb retains in-frame clones only, with some absent. This table has 70,000 or so clones, about 85% appearing once. The sequenced sample consisted of blood. These receptors all stem from a person in their 40s with breast cancer. The conserved cysteine and the conserved F or W are not part of the CDR3 here.

>TRBV29-1|TRBJ2-4
SGWVAKNIQY
>TRBV27|TRBJ2-3
ASRALAGGADTQY
>TRBV18|TRBJ1-1
ASSSEGGYGTEAF
>TRBV10-2|TRBJ1-1
ASSRQLNTEAF
>TRBV11-2|TRBJ1-1
ASSLARGSEAF
>TRBV4-1|TRBJ1-2
ASSPYERADYGYT
>TRBV14|TRBJ1-2
ASSQDARGAVRGYT
>TRBV30|TRBJ2-7
AWRSGQYKGYEQY
>TRBV9|TRBJ1-1
ASSVSHSSNTEAF
>TRBV11-2|TRBJ1-2
ASSAIGGGKGYT
>TRBV10-2|TRBJ2-1
ASRPTGKQGEQF
>TRBV7-3|TRBJ2-7
ASSLRQGDYEQY
>TRBV19|TRBJ2-3
ASSISARTDTQY
>TRBV11-3|TRBJ2-1
ASVLWALFLEQF
>TRBV9|TRBJ2-5
ASSGGTSGQETQY
>TRBV28|TRBJ1-1
ASSSAGGMNTEAF
>TRBV28|TRBJ2-7
ASSLPNSYEQY
>TRBV15|TRBJ1-5
ATSPWLNQPQH
>TRBV27|TRBJ2-3
ASSSRDTQY
>TRBV25-1|TRBJ2-7
ASSEVYEQY
>TRBV2|TRBJ2-2
ASRKETSVGPGELF
>TRBV7-3|TRBJ2-1
ASSLDGGVTEQF
>TRBV7-9|TRBJ2-1
ASGPTPGQISYNEQF
>TRBV29-1|TRBJ1-2
SVSLIRDGYT
>TRBV19|TRBJ1-5
ASTEGSQPQH
>TRBV7-9|TRBJ2-1
ASSFVDEQF
>TRBV11-2|TRBJ2-6
ASSLDGGKSGANVLT
>TRBV7-8|TRBJ1-1
ASSLRIVATEAF